These 18 T cell receptor beta chains share one sample of origin, sequenced in a study of T cells in Graves' hyperthyroidism and ophthalmopathy. Using RNA transcripts as the source, TCR beta CDR3 regions were amplified. Using the HTBI primer set, a first-round RT-PCR was run on the TCR CDR3. TCRdb re-derived calls from the multiplex PCR reads in MiXCR, one entry per CDR3 protein. The table has about 180,000 distinct CDR3 sequences, approximately 15% seen once. The sample consisted of blood. The receptor set was obtained from a woman aged 45-65 years with Graves' hyperthyroidism.

This clonotype was found many times. The chain joins TRBV28 to TRBJ1-2; D may be TRBD1 (5 bases). CDR1 is MDHEN, CDR2 SYDVKM, per germline. With 8 bases removed from V and 2 bases from J, the gap between germline ends came to 18 bases. The CDR3 sequence is 15 residues long. The CDR3 DNA is TGTGCCAGCCAAACCGGAACAGGCGAGAACTATGGCTACACCTTC. Amino acid sequence: CASQTGTGENYGYTF.

This clonotype was observed at least ten times. The CDR3: CASSYGGVANYGYTF. In DNA, the CDR3 is TGTGCCAGCAGTTACGGTGGTGTCGCTAACTATGGCTACACCTTC. The chain recombines TRBV6-5 with TRBJ1-2; D is unresolved. Germline-derived CDR1 and CDR2 are MNHEY and SVGAGI. CDR3 length: 15 residues. The ends were cut back, 2 bases at V and 0 bases at J, with 10 bases in the middle.

This clonotype was picked up many times. The CDR3 sequence: CASSSGDRSSTDTQYF. The CDR3, as DNA: TGTGCCAGCAGTTCCGGGGACCGCTCTAGCACAGATACGCAGTATTTT. This chain connects TRBV12-3 or TRBV12-4 to TRBJ2-3, with D perhaps being TRBD1 or TRBD2 (5 bases each). This CDR3 spans 16 amino acids. V dropped 4 bases and J dropped 0 bases, with 14 bases sitting between them.

This clonotype was detected ten times or more. The J gene is TRBJ1-1, the V gene TRBV12-3 or TRBV12-4; D is ambiguous. The CDR3 is made up of 13 amino acids. Trimming pared 6 bases from V and 10 bases from J, leaving 18 bases between. CDR3 amino acids: CASRNSGSVGAFF. CDR3 DNA sequence: TGTGCCAGCAGGAACAGCGGGTCAGTGGGAGCTTTCTTT.

This clonotype was recorded many times. For the CDR3, the DNA is TGTGCCAGCAGACGGACCGGGGAGCTGTTTTTT. It yields the protein CASRRTGELFF. The chain has TRBV19 and TRBJ2-2; D gene ambiguous. The CDR3 totals 11 residues. Germline CDR1 and CDR2: LNHDA and SQIVND (reference sequence). The V end lost 9 bases, the J end lost 5 bases, and 7 bases lay between the germline ends.

This clonotype was found many times. The chain links TRBV29-1 to TRBJ1-1, with a possible D match to TRBD1 (6 bases). The V gene's germline CDR1 is SQVTM and CDR2 ANQGSEA. With 7 bases removed from V and 1 base from J, the gap between germline ends came to 10 bases. The CDR3 runs to 12 residues. CDR3 nucleotides: TGCAGCGCCGGGACAACGAACACTGAAGCTTTCTTT. Encoded protein: CSAGTTNTEAFF.

This clonotype was seen ten or more times. The chain has TRBV6-1 and TRBJ1-3; D is uncertain. Germline CDR1 MNHNS, CDR2 SASEGT. The CDR3 runs 16 residues. V lost 8 bases and J lost 0, with 17 bases in between. The CDR3 loop is CASALGPQPSGNTIYF. As DNA, the CDR3 is TGTGCCAGCGCCCTGGGCCCCCAGCCCTCTGGAAACACCATATATTTT.

The chain links TRBV7-6 to TRBJ2-3; tentative D call: TRBD2 (5 bases). Germline values: CDR1 SGHVS, CDR2 FNYEAQ. This CDR3 contains 15 residues. V lost 5 bases, J lost 0 bases, and 12 bases lay in between. This CDR3 is CASSRPSRSTDTQYF. CDR3 sequence (DNA): TGTGCCAGCAGCCGCCCTAGCAGGAGCACAGATACGCAGTATTTT. The whole variable domain, filled in from reference TRBV7-6 and TRBJ2-3, reads GAGVSQSPRYKVTKRGQDVALRCDPISGHVSLYWYRQALGQGPEFLTYFNYEAQQDKSGLPNDRFSAERPEGSISTLTIQRTEQRDSAMYRCASSRPSRSTDTQYFGPGTRLTVL.

This clonotype was counted ten times or more. The chain employs TRBV10-3 and TRBJ1-5; possible D gene TRBD1, 5 bases. The germline V gene has CDR1 ENHRY and CDR2 SYGVKD. Trimming shortened V by 6 bases and J by 4 bases, and 13 bases separated the two germline ends. The CDR3 runs to 14 residues. CDR3 sequence (DNA): TGTGCCATCAGCGTGTCGGCAGGGAATCAGCCCCAGCATTTT. Residues: CAISVSAGNQPQHF.

This clonotype was seen more than once but under ten times. The junction shows a germline mismatch at one end, possibly a read error. This chain links TRBV11-2 with TRBJ2-1; 8 bases map to TRBD1. This CDR3 has 17 amino acids. Germline lookup yields CDR1 SGHAT and CDR2 FQNNGV. CDR3 sequence reads: CACSAYRGKNSYNEQFF. The CDR3 nucleotides are TGTGCCTGCAGCGCCTACAGGGGGAAAAACTCCTACAATGAGCAGTTCTTC.

The V call is TRBV28, the J call TRBJ2-1; TRBD2 agrees at 13 bases. J was trimmed by 8 bases and V by 4 bases; bases with no gene match: 20. CDR3 size: 20 residues. Germline loops: CDR1 MDHEN, CDR2 SYDVKM. CDR3: CASSSWERWTSGRNGDEQFF. CDR3 nucleotides: TGTGCCAGCAGTTCGTGGGAACGCTGGACTAGCGGGAGAAATGGAGATGAGCAGTTCTTC.

This sequence joins TRBV20-1 and TRBJ2-3; a weak D match, TRBD2 (5 bases). Trimming removed 5 bases from V and 2 bases from J, with 11 bases in between. CDR3 size: 13 residues. Germline V gives CDR1 DFQATT, CDR2 SNEGSKA (reference sequence). CDR3 amino acids: CSAEGGYTDTQYF. CDR3 in DNA: TGCAGTGCTGAGGGCGGTTACACAGATACGCAGTATTTT.

This clonotype came up a few times. V usage is TRBV7-2 and J usage is TRBJ2-2; 11 bases align to TRBD2. The CDR3 totals 16 residues. Germline values: CDR1 SGHTA, CDR2 FQGNSA. The V gene end was trimmed by 7 bases and the J gene end by 0 bases; junction bases not matched to a gene: 4. The CDR3 DNA follows: TGTGCCAGCAAACTAGCGGGGGCCTCGAACACCGGGGAGCTGTTTTTT. This codes for CASKLAGASNTGELFF.

This clonotype was recorded at least ten times. J is TRBJ1-1 and V is TRBV7-2, with 8 bases matching TRBD1. Germline CDR1 reads SGHTA; CDR2 reads FQGNSA. The CDR3 is 17 amino acids. V lost 1 base to trimming and J lost 0 bases; unmatched junction nucleotides: 7. The chain's CDR3 is CASSLDVTGGVNTEAFF. The CDR3 bases are TGTGCCAGCAGCTTAGATGTCACAGGGGGAGTGAACACTGAAGCTTTCTTT.

This clonotype has just a few counts. A much larger clone differs by one base, so this may be a read error. This sequence joins TRBV6-1 and TRBJ2-2, with D possibly TRBD1 on 6 matching bases. This CDR3 contains 15 residues. Germline CDR1 is MNHNS and CDR2 is SASEGT. This CDR3 is CAGSPGTTNTGELFF. Written as DNA, the CDR3 is TGTGCCGGCAGTCCCGGGACAACGAACACCGGGGAGCTGTTTTTT.

The rearrangement links TRBV13 to TRBJ1-2; 8 bases agree with TRBD1. V trimming: 7 bases; J trimming: 0 bases; junction bases outside the gene matches: 16. CDR1 and CDR2 from the germline V gene are PRHDT and FYEKMQ (reference sequence). The CDR3 has 18 amino acids. The CDR3 reads CASTLRGGRGPPNYGYTF. Written as DNA, the CDR3 is TGTGCCAGCACCCTACGGGGTGGCAGGGGGCCTCCTAACTATGGCTACACCTTC.

This clonotype has ten or more counts. This chain joins TRBV6-1 and TRBJ2-7; 7 bases map to TRBD1. CDR1 and CDR2 from the germline V gene are MNHNS and SASEGT. This CDR3 is built from 15 residues. With 5 bases clipped from V and 5 bases from J, the junction kept 12 bases outside the gene matches. CDR3 coding DNA: TGTGCCAGCAGTAGGAGACAGGGCCTATTCAACGAGCAGTACTTC. Protein sequence: CASSRRQGLFNEQYF.

This clonotype was recorded at least ten times. The chain couples TRBV7-3 to TRBJ2-2; D perhaps matches TRBD1 (5 bases). With 2 bases removed from V and 4 bases from J, the gap between germline ends came to 11 bases. Looked up from germline, CDR1 is SGHTA and CDR2 is FQGTGA. This CDR3 spans 15 amino acids. The CDR3 DNA follows: TGTGCCAGCAGCTTATTAGGGGATGGCACCGGGGAGCTGTTTTTT. Protein product: CASSLLGDGTGELFF. Full variable domain (missing parts from reference TRBV7-3 and TRBJ2-2): GAGVSQTPSNKVTEKGKYVELRCDPISGHTALYWYRQSLGQGPEFLIYFQGTGAADDSGLPNDRFFAVRPEGSVSTLKIQRTERGDSAVYLCASSLLGDGTGELFFGEGSRLTVL.